A single sample is the source of the 24 T cell receptor beta chains below, sequenced in a study of cytomegalovirus exposure and HLA in healthy donors. The PCR made use of 60 Vbeta and 13 Jbeta primers. Sequencing used immunoSEQ multiplex PCR; TCRdb keeps in-frame clones, though not all of them. The sample has 50,000 to 70,000 clones, and its top ten clones hold about 3.5%. The sequencing input was PBMCs. The receptors shown here come from a woman younger than 30 in good health and CMV-seronegative.

This chain uses TRBV9 with TRBJ2-1; 8 bases fit TRBD1. With 4 bases clipped from V and 5 bases from J, the junction kept 5 bases outside the gene matches. This CDR3 contains 14 residues. Germline V gene data show CDR1 as SGDLS and CDR2 as YYNGEE. This CDR3 is CASSRTGMDNEQFF. Here the CDR3 DNA reads TGTGCCAGCAGCAGGACAGGGATGGACAATGAGCAGTTCTTC.

The chain has TRBV6-1 and TRBJ1-5; D perhaps matches TRBD1 (6 bases). From germline, CDR1 is MNHNS and CDR2 SASEGT. The ends were cut back, 5 bases at V and 3 bases at J, with 11 bases in the middle. CDR3 length: 14 amino acids. The CDR3 protein is CASSTGLDNQPQHF. In nucleotides, the CDR3 is TGTGCCAGCAGTACAGGGTTGGACAATCAGCCCCAGCATTTT.

The chain links TRBV4-1 to TRBJ2-7, with 10 bases aligning to TRBD2. Germline CDR1 reads MGHRA; CDR2 reads YSYEKL. Losses at the gene ends were 1 base for V and 5 bases for J; bases not matched to a gene: 5. The CDR3 is 15 amino acids. The CDR3 nucleotides read TGCGCCAGCAGCCAAGGCCCTAGCGGGAGTAACGAGCAGTACTTC. Its translation is CASSQGPSGSNEQYF.

This sequence joins TRBV6-4 and TRBJ2-1; D possibly corresponds to TRBD1 (5 bases). The CDR3 length is 13 residues. CDR1 MRHNA and CDR2 SNTAGT come from the germline V gene. Trimming took off 0 bases at V and 5 bases at J, with 5 bases between the two ends. For the CDR3, the DNA is TGTGCCAGCAGTGACTCGGACAACAATGAGCAGTTCTTC. This codes for CASSDSDNNEQFF.

CDR3 in amino acids: CASSHGGSSTDTQYF. The DNA for the CDR3 is TGCGCCAGCAGTCACGGGGGGAGTAGCACAGATACGCAGTATTTT. This chain uses TRBV5-1 with TRBJ2-3; 7 bases match TRBD2. Per germline, CDR1 SGHRS and CDR2 YFSETQ. V lost 5 bases to trimming and J lost 0 bases; unmatched junction nucleotides: 6. The CDR3 runs to 15 residues.

The V gene is TRBV6-1, the J gene TRBJ1-1; a weak D match, TRBD1 (6 bases). The CDR3 has 13 residues. The V gene lost 3 bases and the J gene lost 8 bases, with 13 bases spanning the gap. In germline, CDR1 is MNHNS, CDR2 SASEGT. The CDR3 region is CASSDSTGREAFF. The CDR3, as DNA: TGTGCCAGCAGTGATTCAACAGGGCGGGAAGCTTTCTTT.

The genes are TRBV7-9 and TRBJ2-1; the match to TRBD1 covers 8 bases. Germline CDR1 reads SEHNR; CDR2 reads FQNEAQ (reference sequence). CDR3 size: 15 residues. With 3 bases clipped from V and 8 bases from J, the junction kept 9 bases outside the gene matches. CDR3 sequence: CASSFFGQGGDEQFF. CDR3 nucleotides: TGTGCCAGCAGCTTCTTCGGACAGGGTGGGGATGAGCAGTTCTTC.

The CDR3 sequence is CASSGGRADRGHQPQHF. The CDR3, as DNA: TGTGCCAGCAGCGGGGGGCGTGCGGACAGGGGGCATCAGCCCCAGCATTTT. The chain employs TRBV5-6 and TRBJ1-5; 11 nucleotides line up with TRBD1. The CDR3 is 17 residues long. Germline-derived CDR1 and CDR2 are SGHDT and YYEEEE. The J segment lost 5 bases and the V segment lost 4 bases, leaving 11 bases of the junction unmatched.

This chain links TRBV29-1 with TRBJ1-1; 8 nucleotides line up with TRBD1. Germline CDR1 is SQVTM and CDR2 is ANQGSEA. The CDR3 is 16 residues long. J gave up 1 base and V 6 bases, and 13 bases lay outside the gene matches. The CDR3 DNA reads as TGCAGCGTCGGACAGGGTTCAGGGTATACGAACACTGAAGCTTTCTTT. Encoded protein: CSVGQGSGYTNTEAFF. Based on the CDR3 plus reference TRBV29-1 and TRBJ1-1, the full variable domain is SAVISQKPSRDICQRGTSLTIQCQVDSQVTMMFWYRQQPGQSLTLIATANQGSEATYESGFVIDKFPISRPNLTFSTLTVSNMSPEDSSIYLCSVGQGSGYTNTEAFFGQGTRLTVV.

The chain couples TRBV10-2 to TRBJ1-5, with TRBD1 matching over 11 bases. After removal of 6 bases from V and 3 bases from J, the junction contained 1 base not matched to a gene. Germline CDR1 is WSHSY and CDR2 is SAAADI. The CDR3 has 14 residues. Here the CDR3 reads CASRDRGPNQPQHF. DNA for the CDR3: TGCGCCAGCAGGGACAGGGGGCCCAATCAGCCCCAGCATTTT.

The CDR3 DNA follows: TGTGCCAGCAGTGCTCAGGGGCGGCTTAAGGAGACCCAGTACTTC. Translating gives CASSAQGRLKETQYF. The gene calls are TRBV2 and TRBJ2-5; D perhaps matches TRBD1 (6 bases). Germline V lookup: CDR1 SNHLY, CDR2 FYNNEI. V gave up 4 bases and J gave up 5 bases, with 17 bases separating them. The CDR3 has 15 amino acids.

Concerning this clone itself: An end of the junction differs from the germline gene, which may be a read error. V usage is TRBV7-7 and J usage is TRBJ2-5, with TRBD2 identical over 8 bases. This CDR3 spans 15 amino acids. CDR1 and CDR2 from the germline V gene are SSHAT and FNYEAQ (reference sequence). The CDR3 sequence: CASSLAGQYQETQYF. The CDR3 coding sequence is TGTGCTAGCAGCTTAGCGGGGCAGTACCAAGAGACCCAGTACTTC.

This chain links TRBV29-1 with TRBJ1-1; D is possibly TRBD1 (5 bases). Trimming pared 6 bases from V and 7 bases from J, leaving 15 bases between. Germline-derived CDR1 and CDR2 are SQVTM and ANQGSEA. The CDR3 runs 12 residues. The CDR3 DNA reads as TGCAGCGTCGGACATACGGGGGGTGAAGCTTTCTTT. Its translation: CSVGHTGGEAFF. Full variable domain (outside the CDR3, taken from reference TRBV29-1 and TRBJ1-1): SAVISQKPSRDICQRGTSLTIQCQVDSQVTMMFWYRQQPGQSLTLIATANQGSEATYESGFVIDKFPISRPNLTFSTLTVSNMSPEDSSIYLCSVGHTGGEAFFGQGTRLTVV.

This chain connects TRBV7-3 to TRBJ2-3; 8 nucleotides line up with TRBD2. CDR1 and CDR2 from the germline V gene are SGHTA and FQGTGA. Trimming at V came to 4 bases and at J to 7 bases, leaving 10 bases not matched to a gene. The CDR3 totals 15 residues. CDR3: CASSSSGGAQYTQYF. CDR3 DNA: TGTGCCAGCAGCTCAAGCGGGGGCGCACAATATACGCAGTATTTT.

The CDR3 DNA follows: TGTGCCTGGGGGACAGGGGCTTTGGGCAATCAGCCCCAGCATTTT. Protein product: CAWGTGALGNQPQHF. The rearrangement joins TRBV30 to TRBJ1-5; 10 nucleotides agree with TRBD1. Germline V CDR1 and CDR2: GTSNPN, SVGIG (reference sequence). The V segment lost 5 bases and the J segment 2 bases; nucleotides outside the gene matches: 6. The CDR3 length is 15 residues.

This rearrangement joins TRBV6-5 to TRBJ1-2, with 8 bases aligning to TRBD1. The CDR3 sequence is 13 residues long. V shed 6 bases and J 7 bases; nucleotides not matched to a gene: 7. Germline V gives CDR1 MNHEY, CDR2 SVGAGI. The CDR3 is CASRHQGAPGYTF. Written as DNA, the CDR3 is TGTGCCAGCAGACATCAGGGGGCGCCTGGCTACACCTTC.

The genes are TRBV28 and TRBJ2-7, with 8 nucleotides matching TRBD2. Germline CDR1 reads MDHEN; CDR2 reads SYDVKM. V was pared by 5 bases and J by 7 bases, with 10 bases of the junction left unmatched. The CDR3 is 14 residues long. CDR3 coding DNA: TGTGCCAGCAGTGAGGAGCGGGAGCTGGGAGAGCAGTACTTC. Protein product: CASSEERELGEQYF.

The chain carries TRBV30 and TRBJ2-1, with 11 positions matching TRBD2. CDR1 is GTSNPN and CDR2 is SVGIG in the germline V gene (reference sequence). Trimming at V came to 1 base and at J to 6 bases, leaving 2 bases not matched to a gene. The CDR3 extends over 14 amino acids. CDR3 DNA sequence: TGTGCCTGGAGTGAGACTAGCGGGGTCAATGAGCAGTTCTTC. Translation: CAWSETSGVNEQFF.

The V call is TRBV11-2, the J call TRBJ2-1; D perhaps matches TRBD2 (6 bases). V was clipped by 5 bases and J by 1 base, with 15 bases between them. In germline, CDR1 is SGHAT, CDR2 FQNNGV. CDR3 length: 16 residues. CDR3 loop: CASSLRLDQSYNEQFF. The CDR3 DNA reads TGTGCCAGCAGCCTACGACTAGATCAATCCTACAATGAGCAGTTCTTC.

The rearrangement uses TRBV5-1 and TRBJ1-1; 8 bases align to TRBD1. V lost 4 bases to trimming and J lost 7 bases; unmatched junction nucleotides: 21. This CDR3 is 18 amino acids long. CDR1 SGHRS and CDR2 YFSETQ come from the germline V gene. The CDR3 spells CASSRVPQGELTAHEAFF. As DNA, the CDR3 is TGCGCCAGCAGCCGAGTTCCACAGGGGGAGTTAACTGCCCATGAAGCTTTCTTT.

J is TRBJ2-3 and V is TRBV4-1; possibly TRBD2 for D (5 bases). This CDR3 region has 16 residues. Trimming shortened V by 0 bases and J by 2 bases, and 12 bases separated the two germline ends. In germline, CDR1 is MGHRA, CDR2 YSYEKL. The DNA for the CDR3 is TGCGCCAGCAGCCAAGAACCAGCGGCCTTCACAGATACGCAGTATTTT. It codes for CASSQEPAAFTDTQYF.

The V gene is TRBV18, the J gene TRBJ2-4; 8 bases line up with TRBD1. In germline, CDR1 is KGHSH, CDR2 LQKENI. This CDR3 has 15 residues. The V gene end was trimmed by 4 bases and the J gene end by 9 bases; junction bases not matched to a gene: 11. The DNA for the CDR3 is TGTGCCAGCTCACTCCCGGACAGGGACGGGAGCATTCAGTACTTC. Its protein is CASSLPDRDGSIQYF.

The V gene is TRBV30, the J gene TRBJ2-7; D gene unclear. Trimming took off 3 bases at V and 4 bases at J, with 10 bases between the two ends. Germline CDR1 GTSNPN, CDR2 SVGIG (reference sequence). CDR3 size: 12 residues. The CDR3 nucleotides read TGTGCCTGGAGACGCGACGGGTACGAGCAGTACTTC. Protein sequence: CAWRRDGYEQYF.

This chain uses TRBV6-5 with TRBJ1-2; D not certain. The CDR3 sequence is 12 residues long. Germline CDR1 MNHEY, CDR2 SVGAGI. V was pared by 6 bases and J by 0 bases, with 5 bases between. CDR3 DNA: TGTGCCAGCAGAGCCTCTAACTATGGCTACACCTTC. Amino acid sequence: CASRASNYGYTF.